The rows below give T cell receptor beta chains drawn from one sample of a study of cytomegalovirus exposure and HLA in healthy donors. TCRdb's copy holds only in-frame clones and misses some; the assay was immunoSEQ multiplex PCR. Of about 150,000 clones listed, about 80% were seen once; the top ten hold 6% to 7.5%. Sequenced sample: PBMCs. These receptor sequences come from a man aged 30 to 39 in good health and CMV-seropositive. Both conserved end residues are part of each CDR3. A D gene is named only where the DNA matches it firmly. Part of the rows lack a size; the others show once, few, many or a class for expanded clones.

CDR3	DNA	size	D	V	length	J
CASSFVAVPSYNEQFF	TGTGCCAGCAGCTTCGTAGCGGTTCCCTCCTACAATGAGCAGTTCTTC	-	-	TRBV7-2	16	TRBJ2-1
CASSVALTGTSEETQYF	TGTGCCAGCAGCGTAGCCCTAACCGGGACTAGTGAGGAGACCCAGTACTTC	-	TRBD2	TRBV9	17	TRBJ2-5
CASSLTQTGNTEAFF	TGTGCCAGCAGTTTAACCCAAACAGGGAACACTGAAGCTTTCTTT	-	-	TRBV27	15	TRBJ1-1
CSVRDRGEKLFF	TGCAGCGTTAGGGACAGGGGGGAAAAACTGTTTTTT	-	TRBD1	TRBV29-1	12	TRBJ1-4
CASSPRTGGGEKLFF	TGTGCCAGTAGTCCTCGGACCGGAGGAGGCGAAAAACTGTTTTTT	-	-	TRBV19	15	TRBJ1-4
CASGDLRTGEAFF	TGTGCCAGCGGAGACCTCAGGACAGGTGAAGCTTTCTTT	once	TRBD1	TRBV28	13	TRBJ1-1
CATSRDRALSEQYF	TGTGCCACCAGCAGAGACCGCGCCTTGAGCGAGCAGTACTTC	-	-	TRBV15	14	TRBJ2-7
CASSQGAGDNEQFF	TGCGCCAGCAGCCAAGGGGCAGGGGATAATGAGCAGTTCTTC	-	-	TRBV4-1	14	TRBJ2-1
CASNGTGAYEQYF	TGTGCCAGCAACGGGACAGGGGCCTACGAGCAGTACTTC	-	TRBD1	TRBV5-8	13	TRBJ2-7
CASSPGTSGEQFF	TGTGCCAGCAGTCCCGGGACTAGCGGTGAGCAGTTCTTC	-	TRBD2	TRBV27	13	TRBJ2-1
CSAKRSHF	TGCAGTGCTAAGAGGTCGCACTTC	-	-	TRBV20-1	8	TRBJ2-5
CASGTSGRVRMEQFF	TGTGCCAGCGGGACTAGCGGGAGGGTCAGGATGGAGCAGTTCTTC	-	TRBD2	TRBV5-4	15	TRBJ2-1
CASSSRVAQGSTEAFF	TGTGCCAGCAGCTCCAGAGTGGCCCAGGGGAGCACTGAAGCTTTCTTT	-	-	TRBV5-8	16	TRBJ1-1
CASSYSRGPGGYTF	TGTGCCAGCAGTTACTCTAGGGGGCCAGGGGGCTACACCTTC	-	TRBD1	TRBV6-5	14	TRBJ1-2
CASSSNYGTGGARGYGYTF	TGTGCCAGCAGCTCGAATTACGGGACAGGGGGCGCCCGGGGCTATGGCTACACCTTC	-	TRBD1	TRBV7-9	19	TRBJ1-2
CASSYVGTGGTEKANYGYTF	TGTGCCAGCAGTTATGTAGGGACAGGGGGGACGGAGAAAGCTAACTATGGCTACACCTTC	-	TRBD1	TRBV6-9	20	TRBJ1-2
CASSAGLGRETQYF	TGTGCCAGCAGTGCTGGACTAGGACGGGAGACCCAGTACTTC	-	TRBD2	TRBV2	14	TRBJ2-5
CASSYETSGQETQYF	TGTGCCAGCAGCTACGAGACTAGCGGACAAGAGACCCAGTACTTC	-	TRBD2	TRBV13	15	TRBJ2-5
CASRLGQPTNYGYTF	TGTGCCAGTAGATTAGGACAGCCTACTAACTATGGCTACACCTTC	-	-	TRBV19	15	TRBJ1-2
CASSSDREGSPLHF	TGCGCCAGCAGCTCGGACAGGGAAGGTTCACCCCTCCACTTT	-	TRBD1	TRBV5-1	14	TRBJ1-6
CASSASSGSRDEQYF	TGCGCCAGCAGCGCTTCTAGCGGGAGCCGGGACGAGCAGTACTTC	-	TRBD2	TRBV5-1	15	TRBJ2-7
CASSTGGMANTIYF	TGTGCCAGCAGCACAGGGGGCATGGCGAACACCATATATTTT	-	TRBD1	TRBV14	14	TRBJ1-3
CASSFAGTGKSPLHF	TGTGCCAGCAGTTTCGCTGGGACAGGGAAATCACCCCTCCACTTT	-	TRBD1	TRBV27	15	TRBJ1-6
CAAGYQETQYF	TGTGCCGCGGGGTACCAAGAGACCCAGTACTTC	-	-	TRBV27	11	TRBJ2-5
CASSSTSDQPPRLYNEQFF	TGTGCCAGCAGTTCGACTAGCGATCAACCCCCTCGCCTCTACAATGAGCAGTTCTTC	few	TRBD2	TRBV27	19	TRBJ2-1
CAWSVGLGRFF	TGTGCCTGGAGTGTAGGTTTGGGCAGGTTCTTC	-	-	TRBV30	11	TRBJ2-1
CASSLARSTDEGGYEQYF	TGTGCCAGCTCACTGGCTAGGAGCACGGACGAGGGAGGGTACGAGCAGTACTTC	-	TRBD2	TRBV18	18	TRBJ2-7
CASSSDRGTYEQYF	TGTGCCAGCAGTTCCGACAGGGGTACCTACGAGCAGTACTTC	-	TRBD1	TRBV27	14	TRBJ2-7
CASSSLGASNSPLHF	TGTGCCAGCAGCTCCCTGGGGGCATCGAATTCACCCCTCCACTTT	-	-	TRBV5-5	15	TRBJ1-6
CASSLGFGQGTYNEQFF	TGTGCCAGCAGCTTGGGATTCGGGCAGGGAACCTACAATGAGCAGTTCTTC	few	-	TRBV5-8	17	TRBJ2-1
CASSLAYFHEQYF	TGTGCCAGCAGCTTGGCCTATTTCCACGAGCAGTACTTC	-	-	TRBV5-4	13	TRBJ2-7
CASSVRASYEQYF	TGTGCCAGCAGTGTCAGGGCCTCCTACGAGCAGTACTTC	-	-	TRBV27	13	TRBJ2-7
CASSRRLAGNNEQFF	TGTGCCAGCAGCCGAAGACTAGCGGGAAACAATGAGCAGTTCTTC	-	TRBD2	TRBV11-3	15	TRBJ2-1
CASSVVSGLGTEAFF	TGTGCCAGCAGCGTAGTCTCAGGGTTGGGCACTGAAGCTTTCTTT	-	-	TRBV9	15	TRBJ1-1
CASSLLGLADTQYF	TGTGCCAGCAGCCTCCTGGGACTAGCAGATACGCAGTATTTT	-	TRBD2	TRBV14	14	TRBJ2-3
CASSLSVRGDEQFF	TGTGCCAGCAGTTTATCCGTACGGGGAGATGAGCAGTTCTTC	-	-	TRBV27	14	TRBJ2-1
CASSIGYEQYF	TGTGCCAGTAGTATCGGTTACGAGCAGTACTTC	-	-	TRBV19	11	TRBJ2-7
CASSPRGGFDETQYF	TGTGCCAGCAGCCCCCGTGGGGGCTTCGATGAGACCCAGTACTTC	few	-	TRBV11-3	15	TRBJ2-5
CASSYDASGTDTQYF	TGTGCCAGCAGTTACGACGCTAGCGGCACAGATACGCAGTATTTT	few	-	TRBV6-6	15	TRBJ2-3
CASSPPIAGFGELFF	TGTGCCAGCAGCCCACCTATCGCGGGTTTCGGGGAGCTGTTTTTT	-	-	TRBV28	15	TRBJ2-2
CASSHLGTSGGSYNEQFF	TGCGCCAGCAGCCACCTCGGGACTAGCGGGGGGTCCTACAATGAGCAGTTCTTC	-	TRBD2	TRBV4-1	18	TRBJ2-1
CASSLAAGGWDTEAFF	TGCGCCAGCAGCTTGGCGGCCGGGGGGTGGGATACTGAAGCTTTCTTT	-	-	TRBV5-1	16	TRBJ1-1
CASSLRERGAIQETQYF	TGTGCCAGCAGCTTACGAGAGCGGGGGGCCATCCAAGAGACCCAGTACTTC	-	TRBD2	TRBV13	17	TRBJ2-5
CASSLSVNSYEQYF	TGTGCCAGCAGCTTAAGCGTGAACTCCTACGAGCAGTACTTC	-	-	TRBV7-6	14	TRBJ2-7
CASSPDSDQPQHF	TGTGCCAGCTCACCAGACAGCGATCAGCCCCAGCATTTT	-	-	TRBV18	13	TRBJ1-5
CASSGTSGGTDTQYF	TGTGCCAGTAGTGGGACTAGCGGGGGGACAGATACGCAGTATTTT	-	TRBD2	TRBV19	15	TRBJ2-3
CASSWDRDTEAFF	TGTGCCAGCAGCTGGGACAGAGACACTGAAGCTTTCTTT	once	TRBD1	TRBV11-2	13	TRBJ1-1
CASSPLASGVQFYEQYF	TGTGCCAGCAGCCCCCTCGCCTCCGGGGTTCAGTTCTACGAGCAGTACTTC	-	-	TRBV5-6	17	TRBJ2-7
CASSLGGFTYEQYF	TGTGCCAGCAGCCTCGGCGGGTTTACCTACGAGCAGTACTTC	-	-	TRBV6-5	14	TRBJ2-7
CATKSGSSYNEQFF	TGTGCCACCAAAAGCGGGAGCTCCTACAATGAGCAGTTCTTC	-	TRBD2	TRBV28	14	TRBJ2-1
CASSLTGFWEQYF	TGTGCCAGCAGCTTGACAGGATTTTGGGAGCAGTACTTC	once	-	TRBV7-9	13	TRBJ2-7
CASSETGREGPDTQYF	TGTGCCAGCAGTGAAACTGGGCGGGAGGGTCCAGATACGCAGTATTTT	-	TRBD2	TRBV6-1	16	TRBJ2-3
CASSAIDGDYGYTF	TGTGCCAGCAGTGCGATTGACGGGGACTATGGCTACACCTTC	-	-	TRBV27	14	TRBJ1-2
CASSQGDLAEAFF	TGCGCCAGCAGCCAAGGGGACTTAGCTGAAGCTTTCTTT	-	-	TRBV4-1	13	TRBJ1-1
CASSLGGQGSAFF	TGTGCCAGCAGCTTAGGGGGCCAGGGGTCAGCTTTCTTT	-	-	TRBV11-2	13	TRBJ1-1